One sample yielded the 21 T cell receptor beta chains listed below, sequenced in a study of T cell responses to AZD1222 COVID-19 vaccine. Profiled with immunoSEQ multiplex PCR; TCRdb holds only in-frame clones, not every one. The table includes about 100,000 clones, about nine tenths detected once. This specimen consisted of peripheral blood, obtained on day 0 of AZD1222 vaccination. The receptors were sampled from an adult in good health.

The chain carries TRBV19 and TRBJ1-2, with TRBD1 matching over 9 bases. CDR3 length: 13 amino acids. Germline CDR1 is LNHDA and CDR2 is SQIVND (reference sequence). V lost 4 bases to trimming and J lost 6 bases; unmatched junction nucleotides: 3. The DNA of the CDR3 is TGTGCCAGTAGTAGAGGGACAGGGAATGGCTACACCTTC. Amino acid sequence: CASSRGTGNGYTF.

This clone was seen once. V and J are TRBV28 and TRBJ1-4, with D tentatively TRBD1 (5 bases). CDR1 and CDR2 from the germline V gene are MDHEN and SYDVKM. V dropped 3 bases and J dropped 8 bases, with 16 bases sitting between them. CDR3 length equals 15 residues. CDR3 sequence reads: CASSFGGRFSEKLFF. The CDR3 DNA is TGTGCCAGCAGTTTCGGGGGGAGGTTTAGCGAAAAACTGTTTTTT.

The gene calls are TRBV3-1 (or the pseudogene TRBV3-2) and TRBJ1-2; TRBD1 might be the D (6 bases). CDR1 is LGHDT and CDR2 is YNNKEL in the germline V gene (reference sequence). The CDR3 length is 15 residues. Trimming removed 1 base from V and 8 bases from J, with 17 bases in between. The CDR3 spells CASSQALTGDVGYTF. CDR3 in DNA: TGTGCCAGCAGCCAAGCCTTGACAGGAGATGTGGGCTACACCTTC.

V gene TRBV19 combines with J gene TRBJ1-1; D perhaps matches TRBD1 (5 bases). The CDR3 runs 12 residues. V shed 3 bases and J shed 7 bases, with 9 bases lying between them. Germline CDR1 LNHDA, CDR2 SQIVND (reference sequence). The chain's CDR3 is CASSMRGGEAFF. In DNA, the CDR3 is TGTGCCAGTAGTATGAGGGGTGGTGAAGCTTTCTTT.

The chain is built from TRBV27 and TRBJ1-6; no reliable D call. V lost 1 base and J lost 9, with 7 bases in between. Germline assignment: CDR1 MNHEY and CDR2 SMNVEV (reference sequence). This CDR3 contains 13 residues. CDR3 in DNA: TGTGCCAGCAGTTTATTTGGGGTTTCACCCCTCCACTTT. It is translated as CASSLFGVSPLHF.

This chain joins TRBV19 and TRBJ1-5, with D perhaps matching TRBD1 (5 bases). The ends were cut back, 5 bases at V and 5 bases at J, with 13 bases in the middle. From germline, CDR1 is LNHDA and CDR2 SQIVND (reference sequence). The CDR3 runs to 14 residues. CDR3 in amino acids: CASSLGGVYQPQHF. CDR3 coding DNA: TGTGCCAGTAGTTTAGGAGGGGTCTATCAGCCCCAGCATTTT.

The chain is built from TRBV28 and TRBJ2-2; D possibly corresponds to TRBD2 (6 bases). Germline V gene lookup returns CDR1 MDHEN and CDR2 SYDVKM. V gave up 5 bases and J gave up 5 bases, with 15 bases separating them. This CDR3 has 15 residues. CDR3 DNA sequence: TGTGCCAGCAGTCCGCGGACTACTGGAACCGGGGAGCTGTTTTTT. Protein sequence: CASSPRTTGTGELFF. The full variable domain, rest sourced from reference TRBV28 and TRBJ2-2, is DVKVTQSSRYLVKRTGEKVFLECVQDMDHENMFWYRQDPGLGLRLIYFSYDVKMKEKGDIPEGYSVSREKKERFSLILESASTNQTSMYLCASSPRTTGTGELFFGEGSRLTVL.

This chain links TRBV10-1 with TRBJ1-4; maybe TRBD1 (5 bases). This CDR3 region has 15 residues. Trimming shortened V by 2 bases and J by 0 bases, and 7 bases separated the two germline ends. CDR1 WNHNN and CDR2 SYGVQD come from the germline V gene (reference sequence). Here the CDR3 reads CASSEGGATNEKLFF. The CDR3 region has the DNA TGCGCCAGCAGTGAGGGGGGAGCAACTAATGAAAAACTGTTTTTT.

Notes on this clone: Distinct nucleotide sequences in the sample also encode this CDR3. The V and J genes are TRBV7-3 and TRBJ2-1; 11 positions match TRBD2. This CDR3 is built from 14 residues. Germline assignment: CDR1 SGHTA and CDR2 FQGTGA. J lost 7 bases, V lost 5 bases, and 4 bases had no gene match. As DNA, the CDR3 is TGTGCCAGCAGCCCCCGGACTAGCGGGAATGAGCAGTTCTTC. Encoded protein: CASSPRTSGNEQFF.

The J gene is TRBJ1-5, the V gene TRBV7-2; 8 nucleotides align to TRBD1. Germline CDR1 SGHTA, CDR2 FQGNSA. CDR3 length: 14 residues. The junction had 4 bases not matched to a gene; V was cut back by 3 bases and J by 6 bases. The CDR3 DNA reads as TGTGCCAGCAGCTTTACAGGGGGAGGTCAGCCCCAGCATTTT. This codes for CASSFTGGGQPQHF.

The chain is built from TRBV10-3 and TRBJ2-2; the match to TRBD2 covers 15 bases. This CDR3 comprises 20 residues. V gave up 4 bases and J gave up 7 bases; unmatched junction bases: 16. Germline CDR1 ENHRY, CDR2 SYGVKD. The CDR3 spells CAISGKPGLAGGIGDGELFF. In DNA form, the CDR3 reads TGTGCCATCAGTGGGAAACCGGGACTAGCGGGAGGAATTGGGGACGGGGAGCTGTTTTTT.

The chain is built from TRBV15 and TRBJ2-1, with 8 bases lining up with TRBD2. After removal of 9 bases from V and 4 bases from J, the junction contained 8 bases not matched to a gene. CDR1 is LNHNV and CDR2 is YYDKDF in the germline V gene (reference sequence). The CDR3 sequence is 14 residues long. The CDR3 here is CATGWLAGYNEQFF. The CDR3, as DNA: TGTGCCACTGGGTGGCTAGCGGGTTACAATGAGCAGTTCTTC.

V usage is TRBV5-1 and J usage is TRBJ1-4; D is uncertain. V was clipped by 1 base and J by 7 bases, with 14 bases between them. CDR3 size: 15 residues. Germline V lookup: CDR1 SGHRS, CDR2 YFSETQ. This chain's CDR3 is CASSLMGHNGEKLFF. CDR3 nucleotide sequence: TGCGCCAGCAGCTTGATGGGTCATAATGGTGAAAAACTGTTTTTT.

The CDR3 sequence: CASSLGLAANYEQYF. CDR3 nucleotides: TGTGCCAGCAGCTTGGGACTAGCCGCAAACTACGAGCAGTACTTC. This chain joins TRBV5-4 and TRBJ2-7, with 7 bases identical to TRBD2. There are 15 residues in the CDR3. CDR1 and CDR2 (germline): SGHNT, YYREEE (reference sequence). With 0 bases clipped from V and 3 bases from J, the junction kept 6 bases outside the gene matches.

The chain joins TRBV6-5 to TRBJ1-2, with 7 bases aligning to TRBD1. Germline lookup yields CDR1 MNHEY and CDR2 SVGAGI. Unmatched junction bases numbered 12, after V lost 6 bases and J lost 5 bases. The CDR3 covers 15 residues. The DNA for the CDR3 is TGTGCCAGCAGGCTCCTGGGGACAGACTCATATGGCTACACCTTC. Amino acid sequence: CASRLLGTDSYGYTF.

The V gene is TRBV2, the J gene TRBJ2-2; the match to TRBD1 covers 8 bases. Germline trimming cut 6 bases from V and 1 base from J; bases unmatched to any gene: 7. Germline CDR1 and CDR2: SNHLY and FYNNEI. The CDR3 spans 16 residues. Here the CDR3 DNA reads TGTGCCAGCAGCACCCCGACAGGGGAGAACACCGGGGAGCTGTTTTTT. It encodes CASSTPTGENTGELFF.

V usage is TRBV5-1 and J usage is TRBJ2-7; a weak D match, TRBD1 (6 bases). The CDR3 has 14 amino acids. V lost 2 bases, J lost 6 bases, and 15 bases lay in between. Germline CDR1 and CDR2: SGHRS and YFSETQ. CDR3 sequence reads: CASSFQTGMVEQYF. CDR3 DNA sequence: TGCGCCAGCAGCTTTCAAACAGGGATGGTCGAGCAGTACTTC.

This clone has just one count. The chain is built from TRBV19 and TRBJ2-3, with TRBD2 identical over 8 bases. This CDR3 comprises 15 residues. J was trimmed by 1 base and V by 8 bases; bases with no gene match: 8. Germline V gene sequence: CDR1 LNHDA, CDR2 SQIVND (reference sequence). As DNA, the CDR3 is TGTGCCAGTGGCGGACTAGCTGTTGGCACAGATACGCAGTATTTT. This codes for CASGGLAVGTDTQYF. Together with reference TRBV19 and TRBJ2-3, the CDR3 gives the full variable domain: DGGITQSPKYLFRKEGQNVTLSCEQNLNHDAMYWYRQDPGQGLRLIYYSQIVNDFQKGDIAEGYSVSREKKESFPLTVTSAQKNPTAFYLCASGGLAVGTDTQYFGPGTRLTVL.

V usage is TRBV5-1 and J usage is TRBJ2-3; D may be TRBD2 (5 bases). Trimming removed 0 bases at V and 5 bases at J, with 10 bases between. Looked up from germline, CDR1 is SGHRS and CDR2 is YFSETQ. The CDR3 loop spans 14 amino acids. CDR3 sequence (DNA): TGCGCCAGCAGCTTGGAAATGGCGGGAGATACGCAGTATTTT. The encoded protein is CASSLEMAGDTQYF.

The V gene is TRBV14, the J gene TRBJ1-6; TRBD1 matches 7 bases. From germline, CDR1 is SGHDN and CDR2 FVKESK. Trimming at V came to 0 bases and at J to 9 bases, leaving 5 bases not matched to a gene. The CDR3 extends over 15 amino acids. The CDR3 loop is CASSQESGGGSPLHF. The CDR3 nucleotides read TGTGCCAGCAGCCAAGAGTCAGGGGGGGGTTCACCCCTCCACTTT.

V usage is TRBV2 and J usage is TRBJ1-1; weak D call: TRBD1 (5 bases). The CDR3 sequence is 13 residues long. Germline V gene lookup returns CDR1 SNHLY and CDR2 FYNNEI. Trimming cost V 6 bases and J 1 base, with 9 bases left between them. CDR3 nucleotide sequence: TGTGCCAGCAGGCAAACAGGGAACACTGAAGCTTTCTTT. Its translation is CASRQTGNTEAFF.